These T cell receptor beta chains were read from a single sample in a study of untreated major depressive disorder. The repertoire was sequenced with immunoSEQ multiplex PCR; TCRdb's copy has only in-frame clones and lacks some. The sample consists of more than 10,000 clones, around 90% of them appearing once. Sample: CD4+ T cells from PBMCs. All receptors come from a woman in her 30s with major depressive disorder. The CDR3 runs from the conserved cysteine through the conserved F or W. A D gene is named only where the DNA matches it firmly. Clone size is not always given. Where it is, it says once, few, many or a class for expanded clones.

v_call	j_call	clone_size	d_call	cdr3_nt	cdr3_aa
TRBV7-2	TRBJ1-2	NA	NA	TGTGCCAGCAGCCCTTCCTCCTATGGCTACACCTTC	CASSPSSYGYTF
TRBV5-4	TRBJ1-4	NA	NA	TGTGCCAGCAGTTCCCCGGGAGGGGGTGAAAAACTGTTTTTT	CASSSPGGGEKLFF
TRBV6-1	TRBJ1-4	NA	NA	TGTGCCAGCAGGCAGAATGAAAAACTGTTTTTT	CASRQNEKLFF
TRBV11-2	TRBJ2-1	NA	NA	TGTGCCAGCAGCCCCGGGACTGAGCAGTTCTTC	CASSPGTEQFF
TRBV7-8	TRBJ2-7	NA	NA	TGTGCCAGCAGCTTAACTGGCGGGTGGGGCGAGCAGTACTTC	CASSLTGGWGEQYF
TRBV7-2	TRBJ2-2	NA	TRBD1	TGTGCCAGCAGCTACAGGGGCCAGAACACCGGGGAGCTGTTTTTT	CASSYRGQNTGELFF
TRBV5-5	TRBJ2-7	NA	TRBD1	TGTGCCAGCAGCTTGGGGCACCTCTTCCGGGACAGGGGGCAATACGAGCAGTACTTC	CASSLGHLFRDRGQYEQYF
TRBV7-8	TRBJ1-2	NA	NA	TGTGCCAGCAGCTCATTGACAGGCTTCGGAGGCTACACCTTC	CASSSLTGFGGYTF
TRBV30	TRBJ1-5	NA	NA	TGTGCCTGGAGTGGAGATAGCAATCAGCCCCAGCATTTT	CAWSGDSNQPQHF
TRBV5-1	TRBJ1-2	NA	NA	TGCGCCAGCAGCTCGGACATAAACCCATCTCAAAGCTACACCTTC	CASSSDINPSQSYTF
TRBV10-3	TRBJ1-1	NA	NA	TGTGCCATCAGGGGGGTCTCGAACACTGAAGCTTTCTTT	CAIRGVSNTEAFF
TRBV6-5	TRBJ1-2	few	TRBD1	TGTGCCAGCAGTTCGGGGAGGGGGCTTCTCCAAGACTACACCTTC	CASSSGRGLLQDYTF
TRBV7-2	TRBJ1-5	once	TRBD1	TGTGCCAGCAGCTTACGACAGGGTAATCAGCCCCAGCATTTT	CASSLRQGNQPQHF
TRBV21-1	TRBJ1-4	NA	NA	TGTGCCAGCAGCAACCAGCGGGAAGAAAAACTGTTTTTT	CASSNQREEKLFF
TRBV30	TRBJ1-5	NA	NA	TGTGCCTGGAGTGTTATCAGGGAGGATCAGCCCCAGCATTTT	CAWSVIREDQPQHF
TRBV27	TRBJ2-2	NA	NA	TGTGCCAGCAGACTAGTGGCCAACACCGGGGAGCTGTTTTTT	CASRLVANTGELFF
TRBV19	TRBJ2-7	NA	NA	TGTGCCAGTAGTATAGTCGGCGGGGATAGGCACGAGCAGTACTTC	CASSIVGGDRHEQYF
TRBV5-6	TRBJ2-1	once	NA	TGTGCCAGCAGCTTGGTGGGGGCTAATGAGCAGTTCTTC	CASSLVGANEQFF
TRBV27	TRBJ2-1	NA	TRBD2	TGTGCCAGCAGTTTCACGCGAGCGGGAGAAAATGAGCAGTTCTTC	CASSFTRAGENEQFF
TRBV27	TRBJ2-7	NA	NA	TGTGCCAGCAGTCCCGACTGGGCCAACGAGCAGTACTTC	CASSPDWANEQYF
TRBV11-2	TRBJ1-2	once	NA	TGTGCCAGCAGCTCGTCTGAATATGGCTACACCTTC	CASSSSEYGYTF
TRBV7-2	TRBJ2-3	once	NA	TGTGCCAGCAGTTTCGGGGCGGGAATAACAGATACGCAGTATTTT	CASSFGAGITDTQYF
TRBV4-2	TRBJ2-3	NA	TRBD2	TGTGCCAGCAGCCATAGCGGGAGCACAGATACGCAGTATTTT	CASSHSGSTDTQYF
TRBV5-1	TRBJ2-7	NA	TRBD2	TGCGCCAGCAGCGGGGATCTTCCGGGACTAGCGGGAGGGCCTTTCCCCCTCGAGCAGTACTTC	CASSGDLPGLAGGPFPLEQYF
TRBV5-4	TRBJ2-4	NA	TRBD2	TGTGCCAGCAGCCTTCGAGCGGGAGTTGAAAACATTCAGTACTTC	CASSLRAGVENIQYF
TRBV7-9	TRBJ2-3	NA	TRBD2	TGTGCCAGCAGCTTAAATAGCGGGCCCACAGATACGCAGTATTTT	CASSLNSGPTDTQYF
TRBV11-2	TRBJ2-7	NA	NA	TGTGCCAGCAGCTTAGACACCACGGGCTACGAGCAGTACTTC	CASSLDTTGYEQYF
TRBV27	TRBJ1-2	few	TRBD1	TGTGCCAGCTCGGACAGGGGGCTTGGCTACACCTTC	CASSDRGLGYTF
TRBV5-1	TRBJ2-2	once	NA	TGCGCCAGCAGCTTGGTGCGGGGCCTTAACACCGGGGAGCTGTTTTTT	CASSLVRGLNTGELFF
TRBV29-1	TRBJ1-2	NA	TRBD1	TGCAGCGCAAAGGACAGGTTGGGCTATGGCTACACCTTC	CSAKDRLGYGYTF
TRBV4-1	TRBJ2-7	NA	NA	TGCGCCAGCAGCCAAGTAGCCGGGGCCTACGAGCAGTACTTC	CASSQVAGAYEQYF
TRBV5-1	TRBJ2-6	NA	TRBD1	TGCGCCAGCAGCCGGGGACAGGGGGCGCGTGGGGCCAACGTCCTGACTTTC	CASSRGQGARGANVLTF
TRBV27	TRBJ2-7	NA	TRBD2	TGTGCCAGCAGTCCCAACCCGACTAGCGGCTCCTACGAGCAGTACTTC	CASSPNPTSGSYEQYF
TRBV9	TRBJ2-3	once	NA	TGTGCCAGCAGCGTAGATTTGGGGCCAGATACGCAGTATTTT	CASSVDLGPDTQYF
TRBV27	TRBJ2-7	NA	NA	TGTGCCAGCAGTTTTCTAACGGGCCCTCCCTACGAGCAGTACTTC	CASSFLTGPPYEQYF
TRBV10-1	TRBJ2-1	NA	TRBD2	TGCGCCAGCAGCCCCGGGACTAGCGGGAGAGGAACCTACAATGAGCAGTTCTTC	CASSPGTSGRGTYNEQFF
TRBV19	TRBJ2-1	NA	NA	TGTGCCAGTAGTAGCCGAGGGCAGAGCTCCTACAATGAGCAGTTCTTC	CASSSRGQSSYNEQFF
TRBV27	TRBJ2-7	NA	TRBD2	TGTGCCAGCAGTTCCTTAGCGGGAGTGAGCTCCTACGAGCAGTACTTC	CASSSLAGVSSYEQYF
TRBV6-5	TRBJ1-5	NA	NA	TGTGCCAGCAGTCTTGACACTAGCAATCAGCCCCAGCATTTT	CASSLDTSNQPQHF
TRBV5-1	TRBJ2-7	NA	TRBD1	TGCGCCAGCAGCCATACAGGGGGCGGTGAGAACGAGCAGTACTTC	CASSHTGGGENEQYF
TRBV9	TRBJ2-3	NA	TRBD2	TGTGCCAGCAGCGCAAGCGGGAGAATCCCAGATACGCAGTATTTT	CASSASGRIPDTQYF
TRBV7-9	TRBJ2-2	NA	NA	TGTGCCAGCAGAACAGACCTTTACACCGGGGAGCTGTTTTTT	CASRTDLYTGELFF
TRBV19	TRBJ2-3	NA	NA	TGTGCCAGTAATTCGGACGGCACAGATACGCAGTATTTT	CASNSDGTDTQYF
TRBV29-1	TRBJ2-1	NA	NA	TGCAGCGCATCGGTGGGGAGTCTACACAATGAGCAGTTCTTC	CSASVGSLHNEQFF
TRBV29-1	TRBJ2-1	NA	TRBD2	TGCAGCGTTGATGAGACTAGCGGGAGGGAGAGTTACAATGAGCAGTTCTTC	CSVDETSGRESYNEQFF
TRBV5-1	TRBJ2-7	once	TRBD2	TGCGCCAGCAGCTTGACCGGGGGGTCCCACGAGCAGTACTTC	CASSLTGGSHEQYF
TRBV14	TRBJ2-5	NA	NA	TGTGCCAGCAGCCGTCAATCCGGGGGACAAGAGACCCAGTACTTC	CASSRQSGGQETQYF
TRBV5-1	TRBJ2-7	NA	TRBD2	TGCGCCAGCAGCTTGGTAGTAGCGGGGGACTACGAGCAGTACTTC	CASSLVVAGDYEQYF
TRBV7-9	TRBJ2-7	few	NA	TGTGCCAGCAGCCTTAGCGGCGAGCAGTACTTC	CASSLSGEQYF
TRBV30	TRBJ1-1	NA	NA	TGTGCCTGGAGTCTGGGGGGCCGAACTGAAGCTTTCTTT	CAWSLGGRTEAFF
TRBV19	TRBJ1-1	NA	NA	TGTGCCAGTAGTAGGGTCTTAACTGAAGCTTTCTTT	CASSRVLTEAFF
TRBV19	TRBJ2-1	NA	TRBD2	TGTGCCAGTCGGCTAGCGGGATCTCGCAATGAGCAGTTCTTC	CASRLAGSRNEQFF
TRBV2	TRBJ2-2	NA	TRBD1	TGTGCCAGCAGTCGGGACAGGGTGGCGCTGTTTTTT	CASSRDRVALFF